This T cell receptor (beta chain) was observed in a study of prognosis after radiotherapy for stage I lung cancer. Study details: Newly diagnosed primary stage I lung tumors were found in over eleven patients, while oligometastatic NSCLC after surgical resection of the primary tumor was found in five.

By two-round multiplex PCR, the TCR beta CDR3 was amplified from genomic DNA. The use of primers specific to each TRBV and TRBJ gene characterized first-round PCR. One entry per CDR3 protein, called by TCRdb with MiXCR from the multiplex PCR reads. The sample includes tens of thousands of distinct CDR3 sequences, about 35% of them seen just once. This clonotype has ten or more counts. Peripheral blood, six milliliters per draw, was collected at each of two time points. Sample: PBMCs, taken before or after stereotactic body radiation therapy (not recorded which). The source is a donor aged 50 or older with non-small cell lung cancer.

In nucleotides, the CDR3 is TGTGCCAGCAGCTTCGACGCCGGGGACACTGAAGCTTTCTTT. It translates to CASSFDAGDTEAFF. The chain is built from TRBV5-6 and TRBJ1-1; D is unclear. Trimming left V 2 bases short and J 3 bases short, with 11 bases between. CDR1 is SGHDT and CDR2 is YYEEEE in the germline V gene. The CDR3 length is 14 residues. The full variable domain, with the rest looked up from reference TRBV5-6 and TRBJ1-1, is DAGVTQSPTHLIKTRGQQVTLRCSPKSGHDTVSWYQQALGQGPQFIFQYYEEEERQRGNFPDRFSGHQFPNYSSELNVNALLLGDSALYLCASSFDAGDTEAFFGQGTRLTVV.